This T cell receptor beta chain was identified during a study of blood T cell repertoires in COVID-19 (dated by TCRdb to the early 2020s). At the level of the whole study: Samples covering the acute and convalescent phases of COVID-19 were provided by collaborators in the United States, Italy and Spain. The prospective study material was composed of cDNA or gDNA derived from T cells, B-cell-depleted T cells, or PBMCs. The sample metadata nearly always contained a de-identified subject ID, COVID-19 status, age in years and sex. HLA class I and class II types, where available, came from metadata supplied by the sample provider rather than from assay-based typing. The samples were drawn from the first 160 participants of the ongoing ImmuneRACE study and from 1,254 subjects provided by 6 global collaborators. The dataset comprised deeply sampled blood TCRbeta repertoires from subjects exposed to, actively infected with, or recovered from COVID-19. The repertoires were released in a freely available public database meant as a resource for research on the immune response to SARS-CoV-2.

General conclusions and limits of the study: Clinical and demographic metadata were provided uncurated, with the amount varying by source and participant.

V ends up 6 bases short and J 5 bases short, with an unmatched junction base count of 8. CDR1 KGHSH and CDR2 LQKENI were looked up in the germline V gene. The CDR3 runs 14 amino acids, cysteine and phenylalanine included. Only the CDR3 part of the read is kept: 42 bases, read in frame from the first base. A word on this clone: Its antigen target is currently unknown. One base away there is no much larger clone; base qualities are not given.

The immunoSEQ Assay, a bias-controlled multiplex PCR, was used to amplify TCRbeta CDR3 regions from genomic DNA. The study's processing was this. The number of nucleated cells in each sample was estimated by amplification of reference gene primers within the assay. To quantify the absolute abundance of each unique TCRbeta CDR3 rearrangement, sequence reads were collapsed and filtered. For each sample, productive Simpson clonality was calculated as the square root of Simpson's diversity index across productive rearrangements. TCRdb re-hosts the immuneACCESS table, in-frame sequences only. Its copies lack some clones; in the studies checked, an unresolved V gene accounts for under half of them, and the cause for the rest is not known. V, J and clone size are those of that table, while D and trimming were read from the DNA. This sample has 350,000 to 400,000 clones in its table, and approximately 89% of those were observed once. The ten top clones hold 0.86% of the sample.

Participants in the prospective study were aged 18 to 89 years, lived in 20 to 30 United States geographic areas, and enrolled through a virtual design. In the prospective study, participants were assigned to cohorts based on the clinical history participants reported in a screening survey and a study questionnaire. Exposed participants had been in contact, within 2 weeks of entering the study, with a person who had a PCR-confirmed or clinician-diagnosed case of COVID-19. In the prospective study, whole blood, serum and a nasopharyngeal or oropharyngeal swab were collected from each participant by mobile phlebotomists. Participants in the prospective study had the option to provide additional blood draws and questionnaires over a roughly 2-month period. Before DNA extraction, prospective study blood samples were shipped either frozen or at room temperature.

The sequence was obtained from a woman in her thirties or forties who had been exposed to COVID-19. Sequences were obtained from PBMCs or T cells enriched from blood (not recorded which). The V and J genes are TRBV18 and TRBJ2-7; 9 central nucleotides agree with TRBD1. This receptor carries the CDR3 CASSAGTGSNEQYF. The sequenced DNA: TGTGCCAGCTCCGCCGGGACAGGGAGCAACGAGCAGTACTTC.